Only a few counts were recorded for the clone carrying this T cell receptor beta chain. Its antigen is as yet unknown. The data were obtained in a study of cytomegalovirus exposure and HLA in healthy donors. Study conclusions and caveats: As a later analysis showed, a missense DCLRE1C variant was linked to trimming of TCR beta V- and J-genes. Among the most significant clusters, several appeared linked to common viral pathogens in a later analysis. Being productive about 87% or about 30% of the time was typical of most TCR beta V segments in an earlier analysis. A later analysis associated 16,951 TCR beta sequences with HLA alleles at a 0.05 false discovery rate.

Trimming left V 6 bases short and J 9 bases short, with 12 bases between. Germline V gives CDR1 SNHLY, CDR2 FYNNEI. The CDR3 is 12 residues long. The PCR employed 60 Vbeta primers together with 13 Jbeta primers. Profiled with immunoSEQ multiplex PCR; TCRdb holds only in-frame clones, not every one. The sample has about 150,000 clones; 64% are singletons. The source is a woman aged 30 to 39 in good health and CMV-seropositive. J is TRBJ1-5 and V is TRBV2; D unresolved. Sequencing input: PBMCs. CDR3 loop: CASSRGIVPQHF. DNA of the CDR3: TGTGCCAGCAGCCGCGGGATAGTGCCCCAGCATTTT.